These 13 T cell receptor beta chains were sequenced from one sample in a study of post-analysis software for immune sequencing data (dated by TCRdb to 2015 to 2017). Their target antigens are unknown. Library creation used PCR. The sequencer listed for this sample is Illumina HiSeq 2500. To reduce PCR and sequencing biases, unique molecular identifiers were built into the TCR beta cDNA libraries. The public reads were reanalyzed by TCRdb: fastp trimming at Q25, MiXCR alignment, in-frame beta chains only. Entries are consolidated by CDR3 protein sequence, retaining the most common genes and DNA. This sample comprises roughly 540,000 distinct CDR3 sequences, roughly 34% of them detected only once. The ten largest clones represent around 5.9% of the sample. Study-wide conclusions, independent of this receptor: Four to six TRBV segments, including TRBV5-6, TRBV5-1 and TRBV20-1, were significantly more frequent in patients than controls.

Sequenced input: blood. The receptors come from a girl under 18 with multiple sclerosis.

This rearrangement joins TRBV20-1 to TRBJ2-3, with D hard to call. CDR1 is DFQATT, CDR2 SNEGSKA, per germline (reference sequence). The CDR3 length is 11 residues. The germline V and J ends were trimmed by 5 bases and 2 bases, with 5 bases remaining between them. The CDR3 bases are TGCAGTGCTGGAGCCACAGATACGCAGTATTTT. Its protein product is CSAGATDTQYF.

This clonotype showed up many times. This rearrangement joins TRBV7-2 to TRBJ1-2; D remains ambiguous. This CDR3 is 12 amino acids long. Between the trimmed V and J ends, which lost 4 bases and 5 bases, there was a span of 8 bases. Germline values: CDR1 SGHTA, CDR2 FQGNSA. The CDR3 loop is CASSSAGYGYTF. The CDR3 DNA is TGTGCCAGCAGCTCCGCGGGATATGGCTACACCTTC.

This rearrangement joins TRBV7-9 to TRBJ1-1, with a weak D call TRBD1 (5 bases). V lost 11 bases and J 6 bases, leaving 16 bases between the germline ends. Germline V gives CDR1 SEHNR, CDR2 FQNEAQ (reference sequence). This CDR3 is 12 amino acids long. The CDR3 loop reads CASGQGPSEAFF. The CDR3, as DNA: TGTGCCTCAGGGCAGGGCCCTTCTGAAGCTTTCTTT.

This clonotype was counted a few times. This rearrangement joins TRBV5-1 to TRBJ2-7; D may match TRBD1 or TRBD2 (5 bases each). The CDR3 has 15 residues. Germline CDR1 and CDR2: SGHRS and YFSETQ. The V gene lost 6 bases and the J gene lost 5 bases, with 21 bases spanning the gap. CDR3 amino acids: CASNLIPGRQDEQYF. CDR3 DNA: TGCGCCAGCAATCTCATCCCGGGGCGCCAGGACGAGCAGTACTTC.

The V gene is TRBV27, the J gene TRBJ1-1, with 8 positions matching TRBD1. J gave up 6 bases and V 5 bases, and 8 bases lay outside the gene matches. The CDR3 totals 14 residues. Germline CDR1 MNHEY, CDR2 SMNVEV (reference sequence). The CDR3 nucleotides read TGTGCCAGCAGTCCCGGACAGGGTCTTGCTGAAGCTTTCTTT. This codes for CASSPGQGLAEAFF.

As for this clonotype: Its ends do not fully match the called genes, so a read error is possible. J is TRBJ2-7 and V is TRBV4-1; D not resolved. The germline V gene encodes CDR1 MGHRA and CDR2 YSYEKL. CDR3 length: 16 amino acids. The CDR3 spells CASSQDNSLASYGQYF. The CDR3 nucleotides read TGCGCCAGCAGCCAAGATAACAGTCTGGCATCCTACGGGCAGTACTTC.

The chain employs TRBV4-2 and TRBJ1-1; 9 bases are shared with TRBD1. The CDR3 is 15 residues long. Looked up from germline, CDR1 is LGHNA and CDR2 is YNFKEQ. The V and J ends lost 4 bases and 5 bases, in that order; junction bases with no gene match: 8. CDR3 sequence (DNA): TGTGCCAGCAGCCTCGGACAGGGGAGGAGGACTGAAGCTTTCTTT. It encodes CASSLGQGRRTEAFF.

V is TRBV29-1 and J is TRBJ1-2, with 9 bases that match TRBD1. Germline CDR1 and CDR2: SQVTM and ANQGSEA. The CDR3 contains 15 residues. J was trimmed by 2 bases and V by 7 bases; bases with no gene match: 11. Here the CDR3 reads CSATEPGQGNYGYTF. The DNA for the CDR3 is TGCAGCGCCACCGAGCCGGGACAGGGAAACTATGGCTACACCTTC.

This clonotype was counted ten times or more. Here the CDR3 reads CASSARPSGNTDTQYF. The CDR3 nucleotides read TGTGCCAGCAGCGCGCGGCCTAGCGGTAACACAGATACGCAGTATTTT. This chain connects TRBV7-2 to TRBJ2-3; 7 nucleotides align to TRBD2. Germline values: CDR1 SGHTA, CDR2 FQGNSA. The J segment lost 2 bases and the V segment lost 5 bases, leaving 10 bases of the junction unmatched. The CDR3 extends over 16 amino acids.

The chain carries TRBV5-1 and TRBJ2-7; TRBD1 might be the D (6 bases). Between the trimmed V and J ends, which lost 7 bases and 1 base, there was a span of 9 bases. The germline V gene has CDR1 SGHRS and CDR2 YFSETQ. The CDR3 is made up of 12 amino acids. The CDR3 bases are TGCGCCAGCGCGGACAGTTCCTACGAGCAGTACTTC. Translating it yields CASADSSYEQYF. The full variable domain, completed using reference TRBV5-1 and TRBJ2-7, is KAGVTQTPRYLIKTRGQQVTLSCSPISGHRSVSWYQQTPGQGLQFLFEYFSETQRNKGNFPGRFSGRQFSNSRSEMNVSTLELGDSALYLCASADSSYEQYFGPGTRLTVT.

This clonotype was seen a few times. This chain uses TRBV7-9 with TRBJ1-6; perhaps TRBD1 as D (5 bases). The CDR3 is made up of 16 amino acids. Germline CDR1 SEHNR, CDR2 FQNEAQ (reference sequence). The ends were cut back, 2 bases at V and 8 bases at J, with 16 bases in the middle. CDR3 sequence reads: CASSLTAGHPYSPLHF. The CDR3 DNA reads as TGTGCCAGCAGCTTAACCGCAGGACACCCTTATTCACCCCTCCACTTT.

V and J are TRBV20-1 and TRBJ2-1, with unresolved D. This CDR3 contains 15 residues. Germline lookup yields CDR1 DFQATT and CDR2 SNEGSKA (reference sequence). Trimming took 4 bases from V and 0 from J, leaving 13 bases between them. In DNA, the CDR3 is TGCAGTGCTAACCCCCATATGAGCTCCTACAATGAGCAGTTCTTC. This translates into CSANPHMSSYNEQFF.

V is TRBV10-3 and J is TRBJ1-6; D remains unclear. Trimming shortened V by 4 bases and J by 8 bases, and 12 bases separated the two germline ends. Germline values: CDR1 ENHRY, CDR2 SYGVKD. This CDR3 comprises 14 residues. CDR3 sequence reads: CAISGGLGYSPLHF. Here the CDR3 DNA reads TGTGCCATCAGTGGGGGTCTGGGTTATTCACCCCTCCACTTT.